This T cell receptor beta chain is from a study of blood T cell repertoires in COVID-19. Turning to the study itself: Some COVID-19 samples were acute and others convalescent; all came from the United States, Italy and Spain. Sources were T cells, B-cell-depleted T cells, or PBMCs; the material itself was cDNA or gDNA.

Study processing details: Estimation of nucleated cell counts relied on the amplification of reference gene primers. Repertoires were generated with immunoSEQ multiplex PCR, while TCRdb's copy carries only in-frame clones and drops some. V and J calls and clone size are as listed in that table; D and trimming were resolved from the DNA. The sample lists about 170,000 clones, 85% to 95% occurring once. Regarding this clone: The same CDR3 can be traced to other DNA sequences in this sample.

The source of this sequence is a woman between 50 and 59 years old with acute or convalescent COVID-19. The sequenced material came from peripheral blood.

The DNA of the CDR3 is TGTGCCAGCAGTCCCGACAGGTCCTACGAGCAGTACTTC. Translated: CASSPDRSYEQYF. This chain joins TRBV5-4 and TRBJ2-7, with D possibly being TRBD1 (6 bases). Germline V gene data show CDR1 as SGHNT and CDR2 as YYREEE (reference sequence). V was trimmed by 5 bases and J by 1 base, leaving 10 bases between them. The CDR3 covers 13 residues.